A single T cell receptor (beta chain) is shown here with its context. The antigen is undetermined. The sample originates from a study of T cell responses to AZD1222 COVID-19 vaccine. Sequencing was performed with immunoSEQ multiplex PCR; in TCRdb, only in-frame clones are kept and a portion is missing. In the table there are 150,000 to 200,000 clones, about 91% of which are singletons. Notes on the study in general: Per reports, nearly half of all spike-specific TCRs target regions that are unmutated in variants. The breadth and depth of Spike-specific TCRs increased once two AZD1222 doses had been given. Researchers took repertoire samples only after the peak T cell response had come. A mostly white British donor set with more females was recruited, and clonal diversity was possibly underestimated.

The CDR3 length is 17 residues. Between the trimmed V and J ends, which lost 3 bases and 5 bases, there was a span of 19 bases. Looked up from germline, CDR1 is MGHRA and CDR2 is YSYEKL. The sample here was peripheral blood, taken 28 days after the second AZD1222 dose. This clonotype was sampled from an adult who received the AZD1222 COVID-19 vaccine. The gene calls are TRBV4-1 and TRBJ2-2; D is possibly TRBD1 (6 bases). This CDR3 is CASSQNAIHRDTGELFF. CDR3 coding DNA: TGCGCCAGCAGCCAGAATGCTATACACAGGGATACCGGGGAGCTGTTTTTT.